The next 2 T cell receptor beta chains were all read from a single sample in a study of blood T cell repertoires in COVID-19. The table came from immunoSEQ multiplex PCR; TCRdb's copy has only in-frame clones and leaves some out. In the table there are roughly 65,000 clones, 85% of which are singletons. Sequenced: peripheral blood. These receptors were taken from an elderly woman with active or convalescent COVID-19.

The rearrangement links TRBV5-4 to TRBJ1-5, with TRBD1 as a possible D gene (5 bases). Germline V gene sequence: CDR1 SGHNT, CDR2 YYREEE (reference sequence). V shed 0 bases and J shed 4 bases, with 11 bases lying between them. The CDR3 extends over 15 amino acids. CDR3 residues: CASSLAAGLNQPQHF. DNA of the CDR3: TGTGCCAGCAGCTTGGCCGCGGGGCTGAATCAGCCCCAGCATTTT.

The genes are TRBV6-2 or TRBV6-3 and TRBJ2-7; 8 bases are shared with TRBD1. This CDR3 has 13 amino acids. The trim removed 2 bases at V and 6 bases at J, leaving 3 bases unmatched. Germline V gene data show CDR1 as MNHEY and CDR2 as SVGEGT. CDR3 nucleotides: TGTGCCAGCAGTTACACAGGGACAGGCGAGCAGTACTTC. Translating it yields CASSYTGTGEQYF.